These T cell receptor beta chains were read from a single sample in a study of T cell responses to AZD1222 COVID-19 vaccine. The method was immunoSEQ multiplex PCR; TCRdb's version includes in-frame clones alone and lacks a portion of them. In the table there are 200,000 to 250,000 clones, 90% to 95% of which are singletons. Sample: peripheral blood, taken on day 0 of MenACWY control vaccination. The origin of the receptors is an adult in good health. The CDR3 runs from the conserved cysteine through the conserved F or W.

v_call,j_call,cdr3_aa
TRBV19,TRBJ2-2,CASSPYSQGLTTGELFF
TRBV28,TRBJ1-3,CASSIPTGPGNTIYF
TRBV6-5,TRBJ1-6,CASTSGTRGSPLHF
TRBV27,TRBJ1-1,CASRLGGARVNTEAFF
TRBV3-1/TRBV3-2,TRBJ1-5,CASSQDRRPPQHF
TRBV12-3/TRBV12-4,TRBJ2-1,CASSRKGAQFF
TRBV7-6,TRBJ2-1,CASSLERKTYNEQFF
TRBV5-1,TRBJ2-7,CASSSGTSGTYEQYF
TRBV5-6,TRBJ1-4,CASSLATVYNEKLFF
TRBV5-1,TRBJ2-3,CASSTGQFSTDTQYF
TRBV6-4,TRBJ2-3,CASSVVAGLDTQYF
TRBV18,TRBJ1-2,CASSPLDSLEANYGYTF
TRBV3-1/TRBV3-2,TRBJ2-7,CASSQGTRIDEQYF
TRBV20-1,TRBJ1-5,CSASGGGNQPQHF
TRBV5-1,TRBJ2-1,CASSPRRYNEQFF
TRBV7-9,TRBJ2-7,CASSEFGTGGGEQYF
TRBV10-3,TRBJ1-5,CASSGTGDNQPQHF
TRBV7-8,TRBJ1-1,CASSLRGGKGEAFF
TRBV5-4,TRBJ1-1,CASTRGRGDTEAFF
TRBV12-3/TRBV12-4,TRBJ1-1,CASSTRDRIAFF
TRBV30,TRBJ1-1,CAWSVPVNTEAFF
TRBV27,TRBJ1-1,CASSLGDNEAFF
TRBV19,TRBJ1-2,CASSIPGFYGYTF
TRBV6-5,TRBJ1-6,CASTRIPRDSPLHF
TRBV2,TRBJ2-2,CASTPARVGAGELFF
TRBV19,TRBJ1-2,CASRLGDSPLVNYGYTF
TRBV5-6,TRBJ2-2,CASSLAPNTGELFF
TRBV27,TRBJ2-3,CASSSIEGVRRTDTQYF
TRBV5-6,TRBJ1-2,CASSLTQGRDGYTF
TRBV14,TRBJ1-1,CASSPLRRQGRTEAFF
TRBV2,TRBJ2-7,CASLPDTYEQYF
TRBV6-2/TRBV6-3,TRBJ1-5,CASSYSVMWSPQHF
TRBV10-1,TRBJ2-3,CASSESTGTSTDTQYF
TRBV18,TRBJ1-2,CASSPDRGGYGYTF
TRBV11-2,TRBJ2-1,CASSLELAGGRNEQFF
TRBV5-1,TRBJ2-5,CASSLVSGWETQYF
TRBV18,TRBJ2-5,CASSPPVGETQYF
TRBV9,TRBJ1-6,CASSALQGSPLHF
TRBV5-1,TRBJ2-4,CASSPRTAGTSGGARNIQYF
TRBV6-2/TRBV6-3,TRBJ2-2,CASSSLGADGELFF
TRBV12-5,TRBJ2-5,CASRLGRETQYF
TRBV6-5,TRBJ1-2,CASYGLWTAGYTF
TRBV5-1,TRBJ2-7,CASSLTGNREQYF
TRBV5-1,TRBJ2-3,CASSQPDRGGDTQYF
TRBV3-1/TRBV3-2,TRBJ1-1,CASSQGGLRSEAFF
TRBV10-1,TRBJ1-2,CASSDSGRGLGGYTF
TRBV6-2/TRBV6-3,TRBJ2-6,CASSYLQVPGSGANVLTF
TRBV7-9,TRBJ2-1,CASSLGQGSNEQFF
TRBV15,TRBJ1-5,CATSRDRGDQPQHF
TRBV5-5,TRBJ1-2,CASSYPGQGFGYTF
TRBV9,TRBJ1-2,CASSSRSDPNYGYTF